The 16 T cell receptor beta chains in this list originate from one sample, sequenced in a study of immune cell composition in non-small cell lung cancer. The normal lung sample lay at least 3 cm, and maximally far, from the tumour. Sequencing was performed with immunoSEQ multiplex PCR; in TCRdb, only in-frame clones are kept and a portion is missing. Of fewer than 2,000 clones detected, 60% to 75% appear once; the ten largest clones hold about 17%. Sequencing was performed on non-adjacent lung tissue. The origin of the receptors is a human donor with non-small cell lung cancer.

This clone was observed once. The chain joins TRBV5-6 to TRBJ1-1; TRBD1 is a possible D gene (6 bases). Germline V gene lookup returns CDR1 SGHDT and CDR2 YYEEEE. The ends were cut back, 0 bases at V and 5 bases at J, with 11 bases in the middle. This CDR3 has 14 residues. Here the CDR3 DNA reads TGTGCCAGCAGCTTGGGACAGAGGGGGACTGAAGCTTTCTTT. Translation: CASSLGQRGTEAFF.

The gene calls are TRBV19 and TRBJ2-3, with 15 bases fitting TRBD2. This CDR3 has 16 residues. Germline trimming cut 3 bases from V and 5 bases from J; bases unmatched to any gene: 3. CDR1 and CDR2 from the germline V gene are LNHDA and SQIVND (reference sequence). The CDR3 coding sequence is TGTGCCAGTAGTATCGGACTAGCGGGGGGGGGAGATACGCAGTATTTT. Translating it yields CASSIGLAGGGDTQYF.

The genes are TRBV6-5 and TRBJ1-2; perhaps TRBD1 as D (5 bases). Per germline, CDR1 MNHEY and CDR2 SVGAGI. This CDR3 region has 13 residues. Between the trimmed V and J ends, which lost 4 bases and 8 bases, there was a span of 14 bases. CDR3 amino acids: CASSSDQGAGYTF. CDR3 nucleotide sequence: TGTGCCAGCAGTTCCGACCAAGGGGCGGGCTACACCTTC.

The gene calls are TRBV7-9 and TRBJ2-1; 9 nucleotides agree with TRBD2. CDR1 and CDR2 (germline): SEHNR, FQNEAQ (reference sequence). This CDR3 is 14 amino acids long. V lost 1 base and J lost 10; bases outside the gene matches: 5. CDR3 bases: TGTGCCAGCAGCTTAGGCGGGGGGGCAACCGAGCAGTTCTTC. As protein: CASSLGGGATEQFF.

V gene TRBV30 combines with J gene TRBJ2-2; TRBD2 aligns across 10 bases. This CDR3 comprises 17 residues. The germline CDR1 and CDR2 sequences are GTSNPN and SVGIG (reference sequence). The J segment lost 5 bases and the V segment lost 0 bases, leaving 9 bases of the junction unmatched. The CDR3 DNA sequence: TGTGCCTGGAGTGTACGAGCGGGGGGGCTTCGTACCGGGGAGCTGTTTTTT. As protein: CAWSVRAGGLRTGELFF. Together with reference TRBV30 and TRBJ2-2, the CDR3 gives the full variable domain: SQTIHQWPATLVQPVGSPLSLECTVEGTSNPNLYWYRQAAGRGLQLLFYSVGIGQISSEVPQNLSASRPQDRQFILSSKKLLLSDSGFYLCAWSVRAGGLRTGELFFGEGSRLTVL.

The gene calls are TRBV18 and TRBJ1-1; D unclear. The CDR3 runs 14 residues. V lost 6 bases and J lost 5, with 16 bases in between. Germline CDR1 reads KGHSH; CDR2 reads LQKENI. CDR3 sequence reads: CASSPDGGGTEAFF. In DNA, the CDR3 is TGTGCCAGCTCGCCGGACGGAGGAGGGACTGAAGCTTTCTTT.

Details on this clone: The missing conserved phenylalanine or tryptophan at the end of this CDR3 makes a read error likely. It is unclear where the CDR3 begins or ends on the DNA, so no DNA is shown, and the CDR3 is as TCRdb lists it. The genes are TRBV10-3 and TRBJ2-7; the table assigns TRBD2, which was not confirmed against the DNA. CDR1 is ENHRY and CDR2 is SYGVKD in the germline V gene. Inclusive of both ends, the CDR3 amounts to 13 amino acids. The CDR3 reads CAISESVPPEPRL.

The CDR3 loop reads CASSIGQRSSYEQYF. The CDR3 DNA reads TGTGCCAGCAGCATCGGACAGAGAAGCTCCTACGAGCAGTACTTC. The chain has TRBV11-2 and TRBJ2-7; D is perhaps TRBD1 (6 bases). CDR1 is SGHAT, CDR2 FQNNGV, per germline. V lost 5 bases and J lost 0, with 14 bases in between. The CDR3 has 15 amino acids.

The chain carries TRBV30 and TRBJ2-3; D gene uncertain. CDR1 and CDR2 from the germline V gene are GTSNPN and SVGIG (reference sequence). Trimming stripped 3 bases from V and 5 bases from J, with 6 bases between. The CDR3 covers 11 residues. The CDR3 region is CAWSPRDTQYF. In DNA, the CDR3 is TGTGCCTGGAGCCCCCGAGATACGCAGTATTTT.

The CDR3 nucleotides are TGTGCCAGCGCGACAGGGACGCCCTACGAGCAGTACTTC. The encoded protein is CASATGTPYEQYF. The V gene is TRBV28, the J gene TRBJ2-7, with TRBD1 matching over 7 bases. Trimming took 8 bases from V and 2 from J; bases not matched to a gene: 6. Germline V gene data show CDR1 as MDHEN and CDR2 as SYDVKM. This CDR3 is 13 amino acids long.

The rearrangement joins TRBV19 to TRBJ2-3; D is ambiguous. This CDR3 spans 13 amino acids. Germline V gives CDR1 LNHDA, CDR2 SQIVND (reference sequence). V was trimmed by 3 bases and J by 4 bases, leaving 8 bases between them. CDR3: CASSIYFSDTQYF. For the CDR3, the DNA is TGTGCCAGTAGTATCTATTTTTCAGATACGCAGTATTTT.

V is TRBV7-9 and J is TRBJ1-2, with TRBD1 as a possible D gene (5 bases). The CDR3 extends over 15 amino acids. Germline values: CDR1 SEHNR, CDR2 FQNEAQ (reference sequence). Trimming took 4 bases from V and 8 from J, leaving 20 bases between them. CDR3 DNA: TGTGCCAGCAGCTCAGCCCTAGGAGGGGCTTTCGGCTACACCTTC. This encodes CASSSALGGAFGYTF.

The gene calls are TRBV7-3 and TRBJ2-3; 7 positions agree with TRBD2. V was pared by 4 bases and J by 1 base, with 8 bases of the junction left unmatched. The CDR3 has 16 amino acids. Germline assignment: CDR1 SGHTA and CDR2 FQGTGA. The CDR3 DNA reads as TGTGCCAGCAGCTCGTCTGGGGCGGGGGGCACAGATACGCAGTATTTT. It encodes CASSSSGAGGTDTQYF.

This chain uses TRBV27 with TRBJ1-6; no clear D. The CDR3 has 13 amino acids. The germline V gene has CDR1 MNHEY and CDR2 SMNVEV (reference sequence). V gave up 2 bases and J gave up 6 bases, with 5 bases separating them. The CDR3 nucleotides read TGTGCCAGCAGTTTACGGTTTAATTCACCCCTCCACTTT. This sequence encodes CASSLRFNSPLHF.

This chain connects TRBV5-1 to TRBJ2-7, with TRBD2 matching over 8 bases. V gave up 4 bases and J gave up 5 bases; unmatched junction bases: 8. The V gene's germline CDR1 is SGHRS and CDR2 YFSETQ. The CDR3 extends over 14 amino acids. The CDR3: CASSLRGARNEQYF. The CDR3 DNA is TGCGCCAGCAGCCTGCGGGGGGCAAGGAACGAGCAGTACTTC.

The gene calls are TRBV19 and TRBJ2-1, with TRBD1 identical over 9 bases. Germline values: CDR1 LNHDA, CDR2 SQIVND (reference sequence). V shed 4 bases, J shed 8 bases, and the junction held 3 bases outside the gene matches. The CDR3 length is 13 residues. In DNA form, the CDR3 reads TGTGCCAGTAGTACGGGACAGGGCGATGAGCAGTTCTTC. Translation gives CASSTGQGDEQFF.